This record concerns one TCR beta chain sequence. This sample is drawn from a study of T cell changes during pregnancy in multiple sclerosis. Germline CDR1 reads SGHRS; CDR2 reads YFSETQ. The CDR3 is 14 amino acids. J gave up 6 bases and V 3 bases, and 5 bases lay outside the gene matches. The repertoire was sequenced with immunoSEQ multiplex PCR; TCRdb's copy has only in-frame clones and lacks some. Found here are 50,000 or so clones, around 92% of them singletons; the top ten hold over 0.55%. This TCR derives from a female donor with multiple sclerosis, enrolled in a pregnancy study. The specimen was CD4+ T cells from peripheral blood mononuclear cells, collected after pregnancy. This rearrangement joins TRBV5-1 to TRBJ1-2; 10 bases align to TRBD1. The CDR3 region has the DNA TGCGCCAGCAGCTCCTTCGGACAGGGGGATGGCTACACCTTC. This sequence encodes CASSSFGQGDGYTF.